These T cell receptor beta chains were read from a single sample in a study of cytomegalovirus exposure and HLA in healthy donors. Sequenced by immunoSEQ multiplex PCR; TCRdb stores in-frame clones only, minus some. The table includes about 150,000 clones, 75% to 90% detected once. Sequenced material: PBMCs. These receptors were taken from a male donor in good health and CMV-seronegative. CDR3s include the opening cysteine and the closing phenylalanine or tryptophan. D genes are given only for firm matches. Only part of the rows carry a size: once, few, many, or a class if the clone is expanded.

>TRBV7-2|TRBJ1-5|NA|NA
TGTGCCAGCAGCTTAGAAACAGGGTTTAATCAGCCCCAGCATTTT
CASSLETGFNQPQHF
>TRBV11-2|TRBJ2-5|NA|NA
TGTGCCAGCAGCTTTAACAGCCAAGAGACCCAGTACTTC
CASSFNSQETQYF
>TRBV2|TRBJ1-2|TRBD1|NA
TGTGCCAGCTATGGACAGGGGATAGCTAACTATGGCTACACCTTC
CASYGQGIANYGYTF
>TRBV27|TRBJ1-5|NA|NA
TGTGCCAGCAGTTCACAGGGTATCAATCAGCCCCAGCATTTT
CASSSQGINQPQHF
>TRBV13|TRBJ2-2|NA|NA
TGTGCCAGCAGTAGCCGGGACAACTCAACCGGGGAGCTGTTTTTT
CASSSRDNSTGELFF
>TRBV6-5|TRBJ1-2|NA|NA
TGTGCCAGCACCAGGACGGGAAATTATGGCTACACCTTC
CASTRTGNYGYTF
>TRBV2|TRBJ1-1|TRBD1|NA
TGTGCCAGCAGTCTACAGGGGGCGAGAAACACTGAAGCTTTCTTT
CASSLQGARNTEAFF
>TRBV7-9|TRBJ1-2|NA|NA
TGTGCCAGCAGTCGAGGGGGTTATGGCTACACCTTC
CASSRGGYGYTF
>TRBV6-5|TRBJ2-2|TRBD1|few
TGTGCCAGCAGCCCCCAGGGGGACCTTGGGGGGGAGCTGTTTTTT
CASSPQGDLGGELFF
>TRBV18|TRBJ1-1|NA|NA
TGTGCCAGCTCACCACGAGGACAGACGAACACTGAAGCTTTCTTT
CASSPRGQTNTEAFF
>TRBV6-6|TRBJ1-2|NA|NA
TGTGCCAGCAGATTCCCGAGGAACTATGGCTACACCTTC
CASRFPRNYGYTF
>TRBV27|TRBJ2-5|TRBD1|NA
TGTGCCAGCAGTCTCTGGACAGGGGATGAGACCCAGTACTTC
CASSLWTGDETQYF
>TRBV5-4|TRBJ2-5|TRBD2|NA
TGTGCCAGCAGCTTGGCTAGCGGGGGGGCTTTGGAGACCCAGTACTTC
CASSLASGGALETQYF
>TRBV14|TRBJ2-1|NA|NA
TGTGCCAGCAGCTTCCTCAGGGGCGGAAGATACAATGAGCAGTTCTTC
CASSFLRGGRYNEQFF
>TRBV4-1|TRBJ2-5|TRBD1|NA
TGCGCCAGCAGCCAGGGACAGCTACAAGAGACCCAGTACTTC
CASSQGQLQETQYF
>TRBV7-9|TRBJ2-3|TRBD2|NA
TGTGCCAGCAGCCCCCTGGGAGGGGTCACAGATACGCAGTATTTT
CASSPLGGVTDTQYF
>TRBV19|TRBJ1-1|NA|NA
TGTGCCAGTTTAATGAACACTGAAGCTTTCTTT
CASLMNTEAFF
>TRBV7-9|TRBJ1-2|TRBD1|NA
TGTGCCAGCAGATTGGGACAGGGAGGTGGCTACACCTTC
CASRLGQGGGYTF
>TRBV2|TRBJ1-5|NA|NA
TGTGCCAGCAGTGAACAGGTTTATAGCAATCAGCCCCAGCATTTT
CASSEQVYSNQPQHF
>TRBV19|TRBJ1-1|NA|NA
TGTGCCAGTAGTATAACTCGGAACACTGAAGCTTTCTTT
CASSITRNTEAFF
>TRBV19|TRBJ2-2|TRBD1|NA
TGTGCCAGTAGCTCGGACAGGGAGGCCGGGGAGCTGTTTTTT
CASSSDREAGELFF
>TRBV27|TRBJ2-3|TRBD1|NA
TGTGCCAGCAGTCTTGGGACAGGGGGTGAGGAAGATACGCAGTATTTT
CASSLGTGGEEDTQYF